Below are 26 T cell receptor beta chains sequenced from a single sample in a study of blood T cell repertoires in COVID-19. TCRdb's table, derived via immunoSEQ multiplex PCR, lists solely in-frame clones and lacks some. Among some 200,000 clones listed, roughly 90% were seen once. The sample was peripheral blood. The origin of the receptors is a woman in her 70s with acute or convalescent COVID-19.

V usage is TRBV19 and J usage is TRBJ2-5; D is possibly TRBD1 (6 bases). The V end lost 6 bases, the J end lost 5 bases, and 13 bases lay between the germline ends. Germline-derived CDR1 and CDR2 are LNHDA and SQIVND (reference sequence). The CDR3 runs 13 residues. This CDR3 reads CASRRTGLETQYF. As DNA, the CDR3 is TGTGCCAGTAGGAGAACAGGGTTGGAGACCCAGTACTTC.

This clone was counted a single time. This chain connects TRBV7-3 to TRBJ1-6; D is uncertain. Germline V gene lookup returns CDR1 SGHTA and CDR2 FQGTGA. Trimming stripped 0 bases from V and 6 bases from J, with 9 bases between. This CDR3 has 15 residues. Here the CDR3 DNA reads TGTGCCAGCAGCTTAACGGCCACAGCTAATTCACCCCTCCACTTT. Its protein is CASSLTATANSPLHF.

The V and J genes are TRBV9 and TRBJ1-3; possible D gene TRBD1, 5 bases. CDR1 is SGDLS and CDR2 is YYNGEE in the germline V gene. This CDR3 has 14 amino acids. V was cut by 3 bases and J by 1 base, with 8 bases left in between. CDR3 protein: CASSEAGSGNTIYF. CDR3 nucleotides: TGTGCCAGCAGCGAGGCAGGGTCTGGAAACACCATATATTTT.

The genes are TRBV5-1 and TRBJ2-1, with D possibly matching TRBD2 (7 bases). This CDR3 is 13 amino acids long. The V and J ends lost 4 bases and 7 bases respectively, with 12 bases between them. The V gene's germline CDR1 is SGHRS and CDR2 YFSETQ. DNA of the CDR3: TGCGCCAGCAGCACCGAGGGGGGGAATGAGCAGTTCTTC. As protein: CASSTEGGNEQFF.

CDR3 protein: CASAPRGMGETQYF. CDR3 bases: TGTGCCAGCGCCCCGCGGGGGATGGGAGAGACCCAGTACTTC. The chain combines TRBV28 with TRBJ2-5, with 7 bases identical to TRBD2. The CDR3 spans 14 residues. CDR1 MDHEN and CDR2 SYDVKM come from the germline V gene. V shed 8 bases, J shed 4 bases, and the junction held 10 bases outside the gene matches.

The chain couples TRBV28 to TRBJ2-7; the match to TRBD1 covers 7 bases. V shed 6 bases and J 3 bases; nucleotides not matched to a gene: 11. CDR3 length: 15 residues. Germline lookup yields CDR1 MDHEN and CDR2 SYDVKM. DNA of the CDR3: TGTGCCAGCAGGGGGGTCAGGGGGAATTTCTACGAGCAGTACTTC. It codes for CASRGVRGNFYEQYF.

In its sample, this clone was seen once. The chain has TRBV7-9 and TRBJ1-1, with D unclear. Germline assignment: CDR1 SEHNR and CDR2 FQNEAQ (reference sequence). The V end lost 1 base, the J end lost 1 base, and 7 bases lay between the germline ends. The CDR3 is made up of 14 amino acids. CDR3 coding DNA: TGTGCCAGCAGCTTAGAAGCCAAGAACACTGAAGCTTTCTTT. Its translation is CASSLEAKNTEAFF.

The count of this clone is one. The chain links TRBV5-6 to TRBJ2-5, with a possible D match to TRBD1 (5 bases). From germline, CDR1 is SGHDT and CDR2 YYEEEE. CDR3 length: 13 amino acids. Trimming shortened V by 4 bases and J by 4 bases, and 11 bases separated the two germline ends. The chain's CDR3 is CASSGRVRETQYF. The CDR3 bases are TGTGCCAGCAGCGGCAGGGTACGAGAGACCCAGTACTTC.

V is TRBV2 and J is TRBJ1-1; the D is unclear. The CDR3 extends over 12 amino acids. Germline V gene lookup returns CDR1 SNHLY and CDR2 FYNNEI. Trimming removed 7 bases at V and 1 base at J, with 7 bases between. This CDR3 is CASKMANTEAFF. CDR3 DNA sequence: TGTGCCAGCAAGATGGCGAACACTGAAGCTTTCTTT.

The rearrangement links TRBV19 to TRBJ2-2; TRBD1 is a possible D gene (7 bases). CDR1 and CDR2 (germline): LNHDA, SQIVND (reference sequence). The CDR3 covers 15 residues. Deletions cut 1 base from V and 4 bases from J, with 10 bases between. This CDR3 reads CASSIGQGGTGELFF. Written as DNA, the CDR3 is TGTGCCAGTAGTATAGGTCAGGGGGGCACCGGGGAGCTGTTTTTT.

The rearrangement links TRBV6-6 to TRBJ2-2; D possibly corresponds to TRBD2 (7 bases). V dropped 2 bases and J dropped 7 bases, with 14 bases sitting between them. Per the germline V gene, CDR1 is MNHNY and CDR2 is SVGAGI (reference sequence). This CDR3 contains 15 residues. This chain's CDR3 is CASSYEGGAGGELFF. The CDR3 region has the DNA TGTGCCAGCAGTTACGAGGGGGGGGCTGGCGGGGAGCTGTTTTTT.

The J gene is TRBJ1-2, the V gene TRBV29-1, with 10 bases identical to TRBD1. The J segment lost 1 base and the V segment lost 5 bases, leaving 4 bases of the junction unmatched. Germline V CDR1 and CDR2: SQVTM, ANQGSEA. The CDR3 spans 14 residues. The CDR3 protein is CSVTGTGVNYGYTF. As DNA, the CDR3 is TGCAGCGTTACGGGGACAGGGGTTAACTATGGCTACACCTTC.

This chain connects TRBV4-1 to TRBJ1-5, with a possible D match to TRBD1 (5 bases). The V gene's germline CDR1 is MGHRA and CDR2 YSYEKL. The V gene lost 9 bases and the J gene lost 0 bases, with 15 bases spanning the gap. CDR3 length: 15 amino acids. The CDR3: CASFGAGDSNQPQHF. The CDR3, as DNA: TGCGCCAGTTTTGGCGCGGGGGATAGCAATCAGCCCCAGCATTTT.

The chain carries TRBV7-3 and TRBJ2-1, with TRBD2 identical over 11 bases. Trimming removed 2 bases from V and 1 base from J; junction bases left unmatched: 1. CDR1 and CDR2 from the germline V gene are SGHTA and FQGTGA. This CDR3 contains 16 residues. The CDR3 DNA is TGTGCCAGCAGCTTATTAGCGGGAGGGTCCTACAATGAGCAGTTCTTC. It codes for CASSLLAGGSYNEQFF.

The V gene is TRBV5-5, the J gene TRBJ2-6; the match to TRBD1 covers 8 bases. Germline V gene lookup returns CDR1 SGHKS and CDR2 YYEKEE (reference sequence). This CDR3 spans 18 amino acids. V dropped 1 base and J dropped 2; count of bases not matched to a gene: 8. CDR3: CASSLQRQGQAGANVLTF. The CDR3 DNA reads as TGTGCCAGCAGCTTGCAGAGACAGGGGCAAGCTGGGGCCAACGTCCTGACTTTC.

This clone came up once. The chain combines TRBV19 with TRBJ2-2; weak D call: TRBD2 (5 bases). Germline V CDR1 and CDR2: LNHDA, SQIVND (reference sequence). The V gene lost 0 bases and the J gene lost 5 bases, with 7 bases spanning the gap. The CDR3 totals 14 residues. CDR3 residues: CASSIDRGTGELFF. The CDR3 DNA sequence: TGTGCCAGTAGTATAGATCGGGGAACCGGGGAGCTGTTTTTT.

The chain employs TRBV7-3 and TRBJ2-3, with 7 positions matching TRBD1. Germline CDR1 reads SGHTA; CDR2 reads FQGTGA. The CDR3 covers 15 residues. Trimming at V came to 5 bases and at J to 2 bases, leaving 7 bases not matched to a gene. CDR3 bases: TGTGCCAGCAGCCGGGGACAGACTATCACAGATACGCAGTATTTT. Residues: CASSRGQTITDTQYF.

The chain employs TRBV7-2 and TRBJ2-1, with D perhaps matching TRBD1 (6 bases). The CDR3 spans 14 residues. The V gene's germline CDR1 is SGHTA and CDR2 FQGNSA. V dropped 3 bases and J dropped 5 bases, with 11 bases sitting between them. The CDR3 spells CASSFPQGNNEQFF. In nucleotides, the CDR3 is TGTGCCAGCAGCTTCCCCCAGGGGAACAATGAGCAGTTCTTC.

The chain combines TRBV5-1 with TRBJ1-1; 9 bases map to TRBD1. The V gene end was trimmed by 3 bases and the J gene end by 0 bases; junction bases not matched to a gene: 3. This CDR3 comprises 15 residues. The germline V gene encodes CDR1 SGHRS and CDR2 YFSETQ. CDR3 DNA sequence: TGCGCCAGCAGCTCGGGACAGGGAATGAACACTGAAGCTTTCTTT. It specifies CASSSGQGMNTEAFF. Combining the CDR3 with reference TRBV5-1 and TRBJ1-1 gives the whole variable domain KAGVTQTPRYLIKTRGQQVTLSCSPISGHRSVSWYQQTPGQGLQFLFEYFSETQRNKGNFPGRFSGRQFSNSRSEMNVSTLELGDSALYLCASSSGQGMNTEAFFGQGTRLTVV.

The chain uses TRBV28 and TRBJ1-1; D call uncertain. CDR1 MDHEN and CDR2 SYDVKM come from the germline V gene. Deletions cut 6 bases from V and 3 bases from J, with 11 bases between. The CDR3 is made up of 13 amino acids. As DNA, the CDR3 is TGTGCCAGCAGCCCAGCGCCCTACACTGAAGCTTTCTTT. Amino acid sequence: CASSPAPYTEAFF.

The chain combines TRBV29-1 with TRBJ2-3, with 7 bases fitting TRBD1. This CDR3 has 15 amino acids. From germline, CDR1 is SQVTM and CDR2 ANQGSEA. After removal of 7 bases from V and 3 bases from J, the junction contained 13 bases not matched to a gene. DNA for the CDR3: TGCAGCGCCAGCCCGGGCAGGGGGAGAACAGATACGCAGTATTTT. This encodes CSASPGRGRTDTQYF.

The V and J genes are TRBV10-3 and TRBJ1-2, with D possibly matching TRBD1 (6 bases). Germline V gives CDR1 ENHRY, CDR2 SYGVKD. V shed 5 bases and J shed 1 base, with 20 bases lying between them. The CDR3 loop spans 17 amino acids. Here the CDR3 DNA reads TGTGCCATCAGTCTTCAGAGTTGGACAGCCCGTAACTATGGCTACACCTTC. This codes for CAISLQSWTARNYGYTF.

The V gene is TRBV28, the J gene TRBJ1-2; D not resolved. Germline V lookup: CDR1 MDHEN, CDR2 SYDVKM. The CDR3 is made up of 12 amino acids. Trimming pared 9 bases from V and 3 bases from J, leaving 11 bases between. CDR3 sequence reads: CASFTAYYGYTF. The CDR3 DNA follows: TGTGCCAGTTTTACAGCCTACTATGGCTACACCTTC.

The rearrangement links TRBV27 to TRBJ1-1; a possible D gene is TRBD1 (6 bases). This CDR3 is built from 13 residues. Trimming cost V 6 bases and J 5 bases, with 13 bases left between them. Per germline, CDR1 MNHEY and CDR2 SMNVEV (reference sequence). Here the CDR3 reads CASRNRRGTEAFF. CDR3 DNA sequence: TGTGCCAGCAGGAACCGCAGGGGAACTGAAGCTTTCTTT.

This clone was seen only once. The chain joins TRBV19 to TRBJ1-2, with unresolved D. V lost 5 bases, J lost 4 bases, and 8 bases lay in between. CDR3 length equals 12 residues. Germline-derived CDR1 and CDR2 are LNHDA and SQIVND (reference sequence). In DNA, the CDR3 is TGTGCCAGTAGTCGGGAGATCTATGGCTACACCTTC. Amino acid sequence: CASSREIYGYTF.

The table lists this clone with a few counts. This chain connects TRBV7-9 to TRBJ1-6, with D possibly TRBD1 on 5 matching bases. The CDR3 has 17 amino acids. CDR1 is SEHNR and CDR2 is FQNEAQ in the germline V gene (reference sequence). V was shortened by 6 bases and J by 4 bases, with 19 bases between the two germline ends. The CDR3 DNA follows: TGTGCCAGCAGTCCCTGGAGCGGAGGGGCGTATAATTCACCCCTCCACTTT. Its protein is CASSPWSGGAYNSPLHF.